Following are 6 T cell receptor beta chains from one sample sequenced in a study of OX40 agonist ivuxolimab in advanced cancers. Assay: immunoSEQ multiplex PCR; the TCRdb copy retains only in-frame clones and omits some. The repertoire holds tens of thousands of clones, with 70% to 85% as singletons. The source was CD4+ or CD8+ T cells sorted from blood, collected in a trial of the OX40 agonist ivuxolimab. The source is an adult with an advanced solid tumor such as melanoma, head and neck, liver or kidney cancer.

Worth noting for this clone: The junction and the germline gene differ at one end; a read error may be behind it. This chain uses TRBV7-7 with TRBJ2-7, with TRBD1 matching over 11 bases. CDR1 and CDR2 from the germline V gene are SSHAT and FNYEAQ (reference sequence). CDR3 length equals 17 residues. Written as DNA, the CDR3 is TGTGCTAGCAGCCCCCGAACCCCGGGACAGGGGGTCTACGAGCAGTACTTC. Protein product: CASSPRTPGQGVYEQYF.

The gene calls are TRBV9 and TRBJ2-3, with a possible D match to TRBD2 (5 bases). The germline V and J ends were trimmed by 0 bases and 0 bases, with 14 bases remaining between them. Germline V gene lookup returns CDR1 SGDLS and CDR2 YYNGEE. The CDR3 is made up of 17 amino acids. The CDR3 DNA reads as TGTGCCAGCAGCGTAGGCCCGGGAAGCCCCAGCACAGATACGCAGTATTTT. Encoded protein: CASSVGPGSPSTDTQYF.

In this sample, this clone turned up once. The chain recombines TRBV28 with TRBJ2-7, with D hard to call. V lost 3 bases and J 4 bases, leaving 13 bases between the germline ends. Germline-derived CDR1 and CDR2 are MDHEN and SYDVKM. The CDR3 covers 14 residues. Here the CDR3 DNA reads TGTGCCAGCAGTTTGTCCAACGCAAGATACGAGCAGTACTTC. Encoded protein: CASSLSNARYEQYF. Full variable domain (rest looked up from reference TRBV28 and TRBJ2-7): DVKVTQSSRYLVKRTGEKVFLECVQDMDHENMFWYRQDPGLGLRLIYFSYDVKMKEKGDIPEGYSVSREKKERFSLILESASTNQTSMYLCASSLSNARYEQYFGPGTRLTVT.

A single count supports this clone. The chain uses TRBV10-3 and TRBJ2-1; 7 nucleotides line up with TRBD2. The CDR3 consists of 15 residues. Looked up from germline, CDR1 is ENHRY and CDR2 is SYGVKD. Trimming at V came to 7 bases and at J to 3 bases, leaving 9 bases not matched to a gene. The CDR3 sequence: CAITPGSGVYNEQFF. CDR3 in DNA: TGTGCCATCACCCCGGGGAGCGGGGTCTACAATGAGCAGTTCTTC.

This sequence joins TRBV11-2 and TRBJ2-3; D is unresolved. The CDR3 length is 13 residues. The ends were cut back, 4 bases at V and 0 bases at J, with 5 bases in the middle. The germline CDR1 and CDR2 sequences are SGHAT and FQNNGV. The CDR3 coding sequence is TGTGCCAGCAGCTCCCAAAGCACAGATACGCAGTATTTT. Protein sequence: CASSSQSTDTQYF.

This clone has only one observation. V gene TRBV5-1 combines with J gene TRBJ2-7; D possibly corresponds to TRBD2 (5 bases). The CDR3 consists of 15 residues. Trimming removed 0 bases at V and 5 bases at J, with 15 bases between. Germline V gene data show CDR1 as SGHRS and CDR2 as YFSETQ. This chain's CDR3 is CASSLEPGVRDEQYF. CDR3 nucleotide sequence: TGCGCCAGCAGCTTGGAACCCGGGGTAAGGGACGAGCAGTACTTC.